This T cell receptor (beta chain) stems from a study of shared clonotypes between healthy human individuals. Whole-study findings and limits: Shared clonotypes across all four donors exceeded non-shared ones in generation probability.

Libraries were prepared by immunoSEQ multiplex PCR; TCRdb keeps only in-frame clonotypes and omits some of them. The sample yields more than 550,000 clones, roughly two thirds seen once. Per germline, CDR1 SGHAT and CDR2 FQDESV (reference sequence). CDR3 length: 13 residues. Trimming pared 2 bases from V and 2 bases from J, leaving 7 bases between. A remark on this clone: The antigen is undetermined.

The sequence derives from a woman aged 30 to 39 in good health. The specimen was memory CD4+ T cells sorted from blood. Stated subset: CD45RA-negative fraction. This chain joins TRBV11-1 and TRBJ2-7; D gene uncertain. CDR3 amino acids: CASSLQTAYEQYF. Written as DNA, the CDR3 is TGTGCCAGCAGCTTACAAACAGCCTACGAGCAGTACTTC.